This paragraph reports one T cell receptor beta chain. What it binds is unknown. This record comes from a study of regulatory T cells in long-lasting Graves disease. Whole-study findings and limits: Persistent disease showed a preference for TRBV28, TRBJ1-2 and TRBJ2-5.

This CDR3 region has 15 residues. Germline CDR1 and CDR2: SGHTA and FQGTGA. The trim removed 5 bases at V and 6 bases at J, leaving 8 bases unmatched. Time point noted: persistent/refractory GD, antithyroid drugs over 5 years with positive TRAb. With RNA extracted from PBMCs as input, the TCR library was made. Graves' disease diagnosis followed American Thyroid Association guidelines. Both iRepertoire HTBI primers and Arm-PCR of CDR3 regions were used to build the TCR beta libraries. TCRdb called the multiplex PCR reads again in MiXCR, with one record for every CDR3 protein. The data show 400,000 to 500,000 distinct CDR3 sequences, with roughly 21% seen just once and 7% to 9% held by the top ten.

This sequence originates from a female donor with Graves disease. The V and J genes are TRBV7-3 and TRBJ2-1; 9 nucleotides agree with TRBD1. The starting material was peripheral blood mononuclear cells (PBMCs), obtained when the disease was refractory, from a patient treated with antithyroid drugs. CDR3 nucleotide sequence: TGTGCCAGCAGCCGAGGACAGGGGATAGGCAATGAGCAGTTCTTC. This gives the protein CASSRGQGIGNEQFF.